The subject of this entry is one T cell receptor (beta chain). Its antigen is not known. A second PCR of about 6 to 11 cycles used a sample-barcoded 5' primer and a J-beta primer mix. Each cDNA molecule received a tag from a template-switch adaptor that had 12 random nucleotides. TCRdb re-derived calls from the 5' RACE reads in MiXCR, one entry per CDR3 protein. The table records roughly 930,000 distinct CDR3 sequences, around 49% of them present only once. This record belongs to a study of blood T cells in healthy people across ages. Broader study findings: PBMCs were not sorted, which prevented a conclusive comparison of naive versus antigen-experienced cells. More naive CD4+ cells and higher diversity were found in long-lived than in aged donors. Unknown CMV status may confound age-related changes in expanded clones.

The sample taken for sequencing was blood. The source is a man between 25 and 39 years old in good health.

The CDR3 spells CASSSLGGTTYEQYF. The CDR3 nucleotides read TGTGCCAGCAGCTCTTTGGGGGGGACAACCTACGAGCAGTACTTC. This chain links TRBV7-2 with TRBJ2-5, with D perhaps TRBD2 (7 bases). The assigned J gene may be wrong: the sequence end matches TRBJ2-7 better. Germline lookup yields CDR1 SGHTA and CDR2 FQGNSA. The CDR3 extends over 15 amino acids.